This T cell receptor beta chain was profiled in a study of T-cell memory formation after mild COVID-19. Of note for this clonotype: No antigen is known for it.

The V end lost 8 bases, the J end lost 6 bases, and 7 bases lay between the germline ends. The CDR3 contains 11 residues. 5'RACE with constant-segment primers yielded barcoded, UMI-tagged TCR alpha and TCR beta cDNA libraries. TCRdb processed the 5' RACE reads anew with MiXCR; each CDR3 protein has one entry. The data show hundreds of thousands of distinct CDR3 sequences, with 16% seen just once and roughly a fifth held by the top ten. Broader study findings: Nothing showed for sure that second-wave clones peaking on day 37 were SARS-CoV-2 specific. From day 15 to 85, contracting clones were balanced between CD4 and CD8, whereas later expanders leaned toward CD4+.

The receptor was derived from a man between 18 and 35 years old who had mild COVID-19 (a few samples of this study predate the infection). Cell type and time point are not known. The rearrangement links TRBV12-3 or TRBV12-4 to TRBJ2-2; TRBD2 is a possible D gene (5 bases). Sequencing was performed on PBMCs or a T cell subset sorted from them (not recorded which). CDR3 bases: TGTGCCAGCCACGGGGCCGGGGAGCTGTTTTTT. Translation: CASHGAGELFF.